These 10 T cell receptor beta chains came from one sample sequenced in a study of cytomegalovirus exposure and HLA in healthy donors. PCR involved 60 Vbeta and 13 Jbeta primers. The table came from immunoSEQ multiplex PCR; TCRdb's copy has only in-frame clones and leaves some out. The sample holds some 96,000 clones; approximately 76% are singletons and the top ten take roughly 7%. The sample consisted of PBMCs. Receptors were obtained from a man in his forties or fifties in good health and CMV-seropositive.

This clone has a handful of counts. The chain uses TRBV28 and TRBJ2-7, with D perhaps TRBD2 (7 bases). From germline, CDR1 is MDHEN and CDR2 SYDVKM. The CDR3 is 16 residues long. V was shortened by 6 bases and J by 2 bases, with 20 bases between the two germline ends. The CDR3 DNA reads as TGTGCCAGCAGCTCCATAGGGGGGGTCACACCCTACGAGCAGTACTTC. Protein: CASSSIGGVTPYEQYF.

The chain employs TRBV15 and TRBJ2-7, with 7 bases lining up with TRBD1. J gave up 4 bases and V 3 bases, and 6 bases lay outside the gene matches. Germline V gives CDR1 LNHNV, CDR2 YYDKDF (reference sequence). There are 14 residues in the CDR3. CDR3 protein: CATSRRQGTYEQYF. The CDR3 DNA follows: TGTGCCACCAGCAGGAGACAGGGCACTTACGAGCAGTACTTC.

The chain has TRBV19 and TRBJ1-6; D might be TRBD1 (6 bases). With 3 bases removed from V and 0 bases from J, the gap between germline ends came to 12 bases. CDR1 and CDR2 (germline): LNHDA, SQIVND (reference sequence). This CDR3 is 17 amino acids long. As DNA, the CDR3 is TGTGCCAGTAGTATGGGGACACTAAGCTCCTATAATTCACCCCTCCACTTT. Translation gives CASSMGTLSSYNSPLHF.

The chain recombines TRBV2 with TRBJ2-3; TRBD2 aligns across 10 bases. The junction had 14 bases not matched to a gene; V was cut back by 6 bases and J by 2 bases. Germline V gives CDR1 SNHLY, CDR2 FYNNEI. The CDR3 covers 18 residues. CDR3 sequence reads: CASREYTNSGGSTDTQYF. The CDR3 DNA is TGTGCCAGCAGAGAGTACACCAATAGCGGGGGGTCCACAGATACGCAGTATTTT.

This rearrangement joins TRBV4-1 to TRBJ2-2; 9 bases line up with TRBD2. The J segment lost 4 bases and the V segment lost 1 base, leaving 4 bases of the junction unmatched. The germline gives CDR1 MGHRA, CDR2 YSYEKL. The CDR3 runs 16 residues. The CDR3 reads CASSQGGLATTGELFF. The CDR3 DNA is TGCGCCAGCAGCCAAGGCGGACTAGCGACCACCGGGGAGCTGTTTTTT.

V usage is TRBV14 and J usage is TRBJ2-5, with D tentatively TRBD2 (5 bases). Germline assignment: CDR1 SGHDN and CDR2 FVKESK. V was trimmed by 4 bases and J by 1 base, leaving 7 bases between them. The CDR3 is 13 residues long. The CDR3 region is CASSLRGQETQYF. CDR3 nucleotides: TGTGCCAGCAGCCTCCGGGGCCAAGAGACCCAGTACTTC.

On this clone: Other DNA sequences within the sample encode an identical CDR3. CDR3 amino acids: CASTPTGMNTEAFF. CDR3 DNA: TGTGCCAGCACCCCGACAGGGATGAACACTGAAGCTTTCTTT. The rearrangement uses TRBV6-6 and TRBJ1-1; TRBD1 agrees at 7 bases. The CDR3 runs to 14 residues. The V segment lost 7 bases and the J segment 0 bases; nucleotides outside the gene matches: 5. Germline loops: CDR1 MNHNY, CDR2 SVGAGI (reference sequence).

This chain uses TRBV6-5 with TRBJ2-2; no reliable D call. The CDR3 runs 13 residues. V lost 3 bases and J lost 3, with 5 bases in between. Germline V gives CDR1 MNHEY, CDR2 SVGAGI. Here the CDR3 DNA reads TGTGCCAGCAGTTATGAGGACACCGGGGAGCTGTTTTTT. Amino acids: CASSYEDTGELFF.

This clone came up a few times. The V gene is TRBV27, the J gene TRBJ2-7; perhaps TRBD2 as D (6 bases). Per germline, CDR1 MNHEY and CDR2 SMNVEV (reference sequence). The CDR3 is 16 amino acids. V was shortened by 1 base and J by 3 bases, with 16 bases between the two germline ends. CDR3 residues: CASSLLSGTPFYEQYF. The DNA for the CDR3 is TGTGCCAGCAGTTTATTGAGTGGGACTCCCTTCTACGAGCAGTACTTC.

J is TRBJ1-5 and V is TRBV7-2; no firm D call. The V gene's germline CDR1 is SGHTA and CDR2 FQGNSA. V was clipped by 1 base and J by 2 bases, with 9 bases between them. The CDR3 is 15 residues long. The CDR3 sequence is CASSLGREGNQPQHF. CDR3 bases: TGTGCCAGCAGCTTAGGTCGGGAGGGCAATCAGCCCCAGCATTTT.